A selection of T cell receptor beta chains follows, all from one sample in a study of spatial heterogeneity in lung cancer. TCRdb used MiXCR to reprocess the 5' RACE reads, holding one entry per CDR3 protein. Of 55,000 to 75,000 distinct CDR3 sequences in the sample, around 8.2% were seen once. The sequenced sample was PBMCs, obtained at surgery. The receptors come from a female donor with early-stage non-small cell lung cancer. The CDR3 runs from the conserved cysteine through the conserved F or W. A D gene is named only where the DNA matches it firmly. Size is omitted from some rows. Given values are once, few, many or a class for expanded clones.

>TRBV4-1|.|few|TRBJ2-1
TGCGCCAGCAGCCAGAAGGACTCAGCCGGGAATGAGCAGTTCTTC
CASSQKDSAGNEQFF
>TRBV29-1|TRBD1|many|TRBJ2-7
TGCAGCGTTCGGGACAGGGCCTACGAGCAGTACTTC
CSVRDRAYEQYF
>TRBV29-1|.|.|TRBJ1-5
TGCAGCGTGGTGACAGATTATAGCAATCAGCCCCAGCATTTT
CSVVTDYSNQPQHF
>TRBV6-5|.|.|TRBJ1-3
TGTGCCAGCAGCCTGAAAAGGGACTCTGGAAACACCATATATTTT
CASSLKRDSGNTIYF
>TRBV29-1|.|many|TRBJ2-5
TGCAGCGTTGAAGTTACAGCCCAAGAGACCCAGTACTTC
CSVEVTAQETQYF
>TRBV11-3|.|.|TRBJ2-3
TGTGCCAGCAGCTCGGGGACTCTGCCGGATACGCAGTATTTT
CASSSGTLPDTQYF
>TRBV19|.|few|TRBJ1-5
TGTGCCAGTAGTTTAAGTAATGAAGGTCAGCCCCAGCATTTT
CASSLSNEGQPQHF
>TRBV24-1|.|.|TRBJ2-5
TGTGCCACCAGTGAGAGTGTATCGATCCAAGAGACCCAGTACTTC
CATSESVSIQETQYF
>TRBV9|.|many|TRBJ2-5
TGTGCCAGCAGCGTAGGGGTTTATAGAGAGACCCAGTACTTC
CASSVGVYRETQYF
>TRBV7-3|TRBD1|.|TRBJ2-1
TGTGCCAGCAGCGGGACAGGGCTCTACAATGAGCAGTTCTTC
CASSGTGLYNEQFF